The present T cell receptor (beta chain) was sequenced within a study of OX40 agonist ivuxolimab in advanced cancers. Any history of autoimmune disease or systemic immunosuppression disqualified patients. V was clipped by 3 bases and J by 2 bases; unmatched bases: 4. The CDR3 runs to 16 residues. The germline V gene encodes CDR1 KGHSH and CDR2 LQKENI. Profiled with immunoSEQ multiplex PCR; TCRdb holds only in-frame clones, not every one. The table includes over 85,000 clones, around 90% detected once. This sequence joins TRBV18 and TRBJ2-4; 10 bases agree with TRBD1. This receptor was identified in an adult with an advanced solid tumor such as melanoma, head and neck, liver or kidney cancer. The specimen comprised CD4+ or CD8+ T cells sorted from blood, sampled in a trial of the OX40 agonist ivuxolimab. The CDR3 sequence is CASSPTGGGTKNIQYF. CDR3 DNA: TGTGCCAGCTCACCGACAGGGGGCGGGACCAAAAACATTCAGTACTTC.